The 13 T cell receptor beta chains given below trace back to one sample, sequenced in a study of T cell responses to AZD1222 COVID-19 vaccine. The repertoire was sequenced with immunoSEQ multiplex PCR; TCRdb's copy has only in-frame clones and lacks some. The data contain 100,000 to 150,000 clones, just over 90% of them seen just once; the ten biggest clones take up 6.9%. Sequenced material: peripheral blood, taken on day 0 of AZD1222 vaccination. These receptors were taken from an adult in good health.

V gene TRBV7-2 combines with J gene TRBJ2-7; D gene uncertain. CDR3 length equals 12 residues. Trimming removed 6 bases from V and 6 bases from J, with 12 bases in between. Looked up from germline, CDR1 is SGHTA and CDR2 is FQGNSA. Here the CDR3 DNA reads TGTGCCAGCAGTCCTCTATCTGGCGAGCAGTACTTC. Its protein is CASSPLSGEQYF.

This chain links TRBV9 with TRBJ2-1; possibly TRBD2 for D (7 bases). The germline gives CDR1 SGDLS, CDR2 YYNGEE. This CDR3 spans 15 amino acids. Trimming pared 0 bases from V and 7 bases from J, leaving 14 bases between. This CDR3 is CASSVGGGAGNEQFF. The CDR3 DNA follows: TGTGCCAGCAGCGTAGGTGGGGGGGCCGGGAATGAGCAGTTCTTC.

The gene calls are TRBV19 and TRBJ1-4, with 10 nucleotides matching TRBD1. The CDR3 covers 16 residues. The V gene's germline CDR1 is LNHDA and CDR2 SQIVND (reference sequence). J lost 2 bases, V lost 10 bases, and 10 bases had no gene match. The CDR3 is CATHGTGEATNEKLFF. CDR3 sequence (DNA): TGTGCCACCCACGGGACAGGGGAGGCCACTAATGAAAAACTGTTTTTT.

This clone ranks as medium-sized. This chain uses TRBV7-2 with TRBJ1-5, with no clear D. Trimming took 1 base from V and 3 from J, leaving 7 bases between them. Looked up from germline, CDR1 is SGHTA and CDR2 is FQGNSA. There are 14 residues in the CDR3. CDR3: CASSLVLINQPQHF. DNA for the CDR3: TGTGCCAGCAGCTTAGTTCTCATCAATCAGCCCCAGCATTTT. Together with reference TRBV7-2 and TRBJ1-5, the CDR3 gives the full variable domain: GAGVSQSPSNKVTEKGKDVELRCDPISGHTALYWYRQSLGQGLEFLIYFQGNSAPDKSGLPSDRFSAERTGGSVSTLTIQRTQQEDSAVYLCASSLVLINQPQHFGDGTRLSIL.

This clone was counted only a few times. This chain joins TRBV5-6 and TRBJ1-5; D gene uncertain. Germline CDR1 SGHDT, CDR2 YYEEEE. V shed 2 bases and J shed 5 bases, with 14 bases lying between them. The CDR3 totals 15 residues. In DNA form, the CDR3 reads TGTGCCAGCAGCTTTTACGGCAGGACCCATCAGCCCCAGCATTTT. Its protein product is CASSFYGRTHQPQHF.

The rearrangement joins TRBV30 to TRBJ2-5; a possible D gene is TRBD1 (6 bases). The V and J ends lost 3 bases and 5 bases respectively, with 16 bases between them. The germline CDR1 and CDR2 sequences are GTSNPN and SVGIG (reference sequence). The CDR3 length is 14 residues. The CDR3 bases are TGTGCCTGGAGCACCACAGGGAGTGTTGAGACCCAGTACTTC. It translates to CAWSTTGSVETQYF.

The J gene is TRBJ2-5, the V gene TRBV5-1; 13 nucleotides agree with TRBD2. Germline V gene lookup returns CDR1 SGHRS and CDR2 YFSETQ. This CDR3 has 15 amino acids. V was pared by 5 bases and J by 2 bases, with 3 bases of the junction left unmatched. The CDR3 here is CASRRLAGGQETQYF. Written as DNA, the CDR3 is TGCGCCAGCAGGAGACTAGCGGGGGGACAAGAGACCCAGTACTTC.

The chain couples TRBV28 to TRBJ1-6; D gene uncertain. In germline, CDR1 is MDHEN, CDR2 SYDVKM. Trimming shortened V by 1 base and J by 8 bases, and 18 bases separated the two germline ends. The CDR3 sequence is 17 residues long. As DNA, the CDR3 is TGTGCCAGCAGTTTATCCCGGGAGGTTTGGCCCTATTCACCCCTCCACTTT. It specifies CASSLSREVWPYSPLHF. The full variable domain, with the rest looked up from reference TRBV28 and TRBJ1-6, is DVKVTQSSRYLVKRTGEKVFLECVQDMDHENMFWYRQDPGLGLRLIYFSYDVKMKEKGDIPEGYSVSREKKERFSLILESASTNQTSMYLCASSLSREVWPYSPLHFGNGTRLTVT.

Concerning this clone itself: Sequence at one end of the junction differs from germline and may be a read error. The V call is TRBV6-1, the J call TRBJ2-7; D is undetermined. The CDR3 loop spans 12 amino acids. Germline V CDR1 and CDR2: MNHNS, SASEGT. CDR3 in DNA: TGTGCCAGCAGGGAAGTAACCTACGAGCAGTACTTC. Protein: CASREVTYEQYF.

The genes are TRBV7-3 and TRBJ2-1, with a possible D match to TRBD2 (5 bases). Trimming pared 4 bases from V and 2 bases from J, leaving 12 bases between. The CDR3 totals 15 residues. CDR1 is SGHTA, CDR2 FQGTGA, per germline. CDR3 nucleotides: TGTGCCAGCAGCTCCCCGGGGATACCCTACAATGAGCAGTTCTTC. Amino acids: CASSSPGIPYNEQFF.

The genes are TRBV28 and TRBJ2-7, with D possibly TRBD2 on 5 matching bases. The CDR3 sequence is 15 residues long. Between the trimmed V and J ends, which lost 6 bases and 7 bases, there was a span of 22 bases. The V gene's germline CDR1 is MDHEN and CDR2 SYDVKM. In DNA form, the CDR3 reads TGTGCCAGCAGCGAAGCCGGACTTAAACTCTGGGAGCAGTACTTC. It encodes CASSEAGLKLWEQYF.

The J gene is TRBJ1-1, the V gene TRBV7-9, with D unclear. Germline CDR1 reads SEHNR; CDR2 reads FQNEAQ (reference sequence). The CDR3 spans 16 residues. The V end lost 4 bases, the J end lost 1 base, and 16 bases lay between the germline ends. The CDR3 reads CASSSPRTTQNTEAFF. DNA for the CDR3: TGTGCCAGCAGCTCGCCCCGGACGACACAGAACACTGAAGCTTTCTTT.

This clone showed up just once. This sequence joins TRBV19 and TRBJ2-7, with 7 bases identical to TRBD2. Trimming took 11 bases from V and 2 from J; bases not matched to a gene: 6. The CDR3 runs 12 residues. Germline V gene lookup returns CDR1 LNHDA and CDR2 SQIVND (reference sequence). CDR3 DNA sequence: TGTGCCTCCTCGGCGGGGGCCTACGAGCAGTACTTC. Protein sequence: CASSAGAYEQYF.